A selection of T cell receptor beta chains follows, all from one sample in a study of shared clonotypes between healthy human individuals. The table came from immunoSEQ multiplex PCR; TCRdb's copy has only in-frame clones and leaves some out. Of over a million clones in the sample, roughly 95% were seen once. Sequenced material: naive CD4+ T cells sorted from blood. The origin of the receptors is a man under 40 in good health. The CDR3 runs from the conserved cysteine through the conserved F or W. A D gene is named only where the DNA matches it firmly. Size is stated for part of the rows, as once, few or many counts, or as a class when the clone is expanded.

abundance | j_gene | d_gene | v_gene | CDR3nt | CDR3aa
NA | TRBJ2-5 | NA | TRBV7-8 | TGTGCCAGCAGCTTAGTGTTATGGGGATTGGAGACCCAGTACTTC | CASSLVLWGLETQYF
NA | TRBJ2-1 | TRBD2 | TRBV7-3 | TGTGCCAGCAGCTCAGGACTAGCGACCTACAATGAGCAGTTCTTC | CASSSGLATYNEQFF
NA | TRBJ2-1 | TRBD2 | TRBV19 | TGTGCCAGTAGTATTGCTGCGGGAGGGTCTGAGCAGTTCTTC | CASSIAAGGSEQFF
NA | TRBJ1-1 | NA | TRBV18 | TGTGCCAGCTCACCTCTCTTATCCGCAGCGATCATGAACACTGAAGCTTTCTTT | CASSPLLSAAIMNTEAFF
NA | TRBJ2-6 | NA | TRBV5-4 | TGTGCCAGCAGGTGGGCTGGGGCCAACGTCCTGACTTTC | CASRWAGANVLTF
NA | TRBJ2-7 | NA | TRBV6-1 | TGTGCCAGCAGTGAAGGCAATATCGCGGCCTACTACGAGCAGTACTTC | CASSEGNIAAYYEQYF
NA | TRBJ2-7 | NA | TRBV30 | TGTGCCTGGAGATCACGCGGCCCACCCCACAGCGAGCAGTACTTC | CAWRSRGPPHSEQYF
NA | TRBJ2-7 | NA | TRBV18 | TGTGCCAGCTCACCTAGGGCGGGTGAGATGGGCGAGCAGTACTTC | CASSPRAGEMGEQYF
NA | TRBJ1-1 | TRBD1 | TRBV7-3 | TGTGCCAGCAGCTTAGACAGGGGAGGCACTGAAGCTTTCTTT | CASSLDRGGTEAFF
NA | TRBJ2-2 | TRBD2 | TRBV5-4 | TGTGCCAGCAGCTTGGGATTAGCGGGAGGGAGAACCGGGGAGCTGTTTTTT | CASSLGLAGGRTGELFF
once | TRBJ2-2 | NA | TRBV10-1 | TGCGCCAGCAGTGCAACAGGGTTAAACCCCGGGGAGCTGTTTTTT | CASSATGLNPGELFF
NA | TRBJ2-3 | NA | TRBV9 | TGTGCCAGCAGCGTAGAGTTGGGTGATACGCAGTATTTT | CASSVELGDTQYF
NA | TRBJ1-1 | NA | TRBV29-1 | TGCAGCGTTGTTCCAGGGAACACTGAAGCTTTCTTT | CSVVPGNTEAFF
NA | TRBJ2-7 | TRBD2 | TRBV5-1 | TGCGCCAGCAGCTCCAGGACTAGCTCCGGCGAGCAGTACTTC | CASSSRTSSGEQYF
NA | TRBJ1-2 | TRBD1 | TRBV7-9 | TGTGCCAGCAGCTTATCGGCAGGGGGTCTTTTAAATGGCTACACCTTC | CASSLSAGGLLNGYTF
NA | TRBJ2-5 | TRBD2 | TRBV7-2 | TGTGCCAGCAGCTTAACCTTCCAAACTAGCGCGGTGTACCAAGAGACCCAGTACTTC | CASSLTFQTSAVYQETQYF
NA | TRBJ2-5 | NA | TRBV18 | TGTGCCAGCTCACCGGGGGCCGGGGCCAAAGAGACCCAGTACTTC | CASSPGAGAKETQYF
NA | TRBJ2-7 | NA | TRBV6-6 | TGTGCCAGCAGAAAAGGGGACCCCCCTTCCTACGAGCAGTACTTC | CASRKGDPPSYEQYF
NA | TRBJ2-7 | NA | TRBV5-5 | TGTGCCAGCAGTCGGACGGGCGAGCAGTACTTC | CASSRTGEQYF
NA | TRBJ2-7 | TRBD1 | TRBV2 | TGTGCCAGCAGGGGACAGGGGGCCTACGAGCAGTACTTC | CASRGQGAYEQYF
NA | TRBJ2-7 | NA | TRBV18 | TGTGCCAGCTCACCCGACAGCCTATACGAGCAGTACTTC | CASSPDSLYEQYF
NA | TRBJ1-2 | NA | TRBV19 | TGTGCCAGTACCAAACAGGGTAGAAACTATGGCTACACCTTC | CASTKQGRNYGYTF
NA | TRBJ2-3 | NA | TRBV7-8 | TGTGCCAGCAGCCCAAAAACTAGCAACACAGATACGCAGTATTTT | CASSPKTSNTDTQYF
once | TRBJ2-6 | TRBD1 | TRBV9 | TGTGCCAGCAGCGTAGTCGGGACAGGGCTAAGCTCTGGGGCCAACGTCCTGACTTTC | CASSVVGTGLSSGANVLTF
NA | TRBJ2-7 | NA | TRBV6-4 | TGTGCCAGCAGTGACACCCCGGGAGCTATTACGAAGCAGTACTTC | CASSDTPGAITKQYF
NA | TRBJ2-7 | TRBD1 | TRBV28 | TGTGCCAGCAGTTTATCAGCGACAGGGACCTACGAGCAGTACTTC | CASSLSATGTYEQYF
NA | TRBJ1-1 | NA | TRBV5-6 | TGTGCCAGCAGCTTGGCGGGCGAACGGGACACTGAAGCTTTCTTT | CASSLAGERDTEAFF
NA | TRBJ2-7 | TRBD1 | TRBV5-1 | TGCGCCAGCAGCTTGGACCCCCCTGGACAGGGGACGTCCGAGCAGTACTTC | CASSLDPPGQGTSEQYF
NA | TRBJ1-4 | TRBD1 | TRBV29-1 | TGCAGCGTTAGACAGGGGAGTCGTATTGGTGAAAAACTGTTTTTT | CSVRQGSRIGEKLFF
NA | TRBJ1-5 | TRBD1 | TRBV28 | TGTGCCAGCAGCCCAATCCTTCCGGGACAGGGAGTAGGGCAGCCCCAGCATTTT | CASSPILPGQGVGQPQHF
NA | TRBJ1-5 | NA | TRBV19 | TGTGCCAGTAGTATCGTCCAGGGAAACAATCAGCCCCAGCATTTT | CASSIVQGNNQPQHF
few | TRBJ2-6 | NA | TRBV5-1 | TGCGCCAGCAGCCCAACTGGGGCCAACGTCCTGACTTTC | CASSPTGANVLTF
NA | TRBJ2-2 | TRBD2 | TRBV10-3 | TGTGCCATCAGACCGGGACTAGAGAGGAGCGGGGAGCTGTTTTTT | CAIRPGLERSGELFF
NA | TRBJ2-7 | TRBD1 | TRBV7-9 | TGTGCCAGCAGCTTAGTTTCCCCAGGGGGAGAGCAGTACTTC | CASSLVSPGGEQYF
NA | TRBJ1-1 | NA | TRBV5-1 | TGCGCCACTAGACCAGGGGAGAACACTGAAGCTTTCTTT | CATRPGENTEAFF
NA | TRBJ2-7 | TRBD2 | TRBV30 | TGTGCCTGGAGTGGCCTCGCGGGGGGCGAGCAGTACTTC | CAWSGLAGGEQYF
NA | TRBJ2-1 | NA | TRBV28 | TGTGCCAGCAGTTTATTGGGGGCGGCCTACAATGAGCAGTTCTTC | CASSLLGAAYNEQFF
NA | TRBJ2-2 | NA | TRBV29-1 | TGCAGCGTTGGGGACGGGGAGCTGTTTTTT | CSVGDGELFF
NA | TRBJ2-1 | NA | TRBV11-2 | TGTGCCAGCAGAAAGCCCGGAGAGGTCGCCAGAGGTCCGTTCTTC | CASRKPGEVARGPFF
NA | TRBJ2-2 | NA | TRBV7-8 | TGTGCCAGCAGCTTAAGCAGGGCTGGTACCGGGGAGCTGTTTTTT | CASSLSRAGTGELFF
NA | TRBJ2-3 | TRBD2 | TRBV7-7 | TGTGCTAGCAGCCCCGGGACTAGCGGGAGACGAGATACGCAGTATTTT | CASSPGTSGRRDTQYF
NA | TRBJ2-7 | NA | TRBV11-3 | TGTGCCAGCAGCCTGATTATAGGGCGCGAGCAGTACTTC | CASSLIIGREQYF
NA | TRBJ2-7 | NA | TRBV30 | TGTGCCTGGTCCAGGGATCTCTCCTACGAGCAGTACTTC | CAWSRDLSYEQYF
NA | TRBJ1-2 | NA | TRBV28 | TGTGCCAGCAGTTCCCAGGGGTTCCCCTATGGCTACACCTTC | CASSSQGFPYGYTF
NA | TRBJ1-1 | TRBD1 | TRBV7-9 | TGTGCCAGCAGCCCCAGGGGGAACAGGGTAGACACTGAAGCTTTCTTT | CASSPRGNRVDTEAFF
NA | TRBJ1-1 | TRBD1 | TRBV27 | TGTGCCAGCAGTTTGAGGGGGCGAGACACTGAAGCTTTCTTT | CASSLRGRDTEAFF
few | TRBJ1-1 | NA | TRBV5-8 | TGTGCCAGCAGCTTGTATACAGCCACTGAAGCTTTCTTT | CASSLYTATEAFF
NA | TRBJ2-6 | TRBD2 | TRBV15 | TGTGCCACCAGCAGAGTTGGGAGGGCTGGGGCCAACGTCCTGACTTTC | CATSRVGRAGANVLTF
NA | TRBJ2-5 | TRBD1 | TRBV10-3 | TGTGCCATCAGTGGGGACAGGGGGGGTCGAGAGACCCAGTACTTC | CAISGDRGGRETQYF
NA | TRBJ2-7 | NA | TRBV4-2 | TGTGCCAGCAGCCAAGTCGAACCACCGTCCTCCTACGAGCAGTACTTC | CASSQVEPPSSYEQYF